These T cell receptor beta chains were read from a single sample in a study of blood T cell repertoires in COVID-19. Profiled with immunoSEQ multiplex PCR; TCRdb holds only in-frame clones, not every one. The sample gives more than 70,000 clones, around 86% of which show up once; around 29% is in the top ten. The sample consisted of peripheral blood. These receptors came from a human donor in a cohort sampled during active COVID-19. CDR3s leave out the opening cysteine and the closing phenylalanine or tryptophan. Fields, in order: V gene, J gene, CDR3 protein.

TRBV21-1,TRBJ2-7,ASSQKGQGSEQY
TRBV2,TRBJ2-7,ASRTGLAGGQREQY
TRBV9,TRBJ2-3,ASSVGRGTDTQY
TRBV5-4,TRBJ2-3,ASSLPAGQGAADTQY
TRBV7-2,TRBJ2-7,ASSLSPGISYEQY
TRBV29-1,TRBJ2-3,SGGLSTDTQY
TRBV11-2,TRBJ1-2,ASSSAAIYGYT
TRBV5-4,TRBJ1-1,ASSEGQGRHTEAF
TRBV7-9,TRBJ2-7,ASSFAGVHEQY
TRBV5-1,TRBJ2-3,ASSRLVSKGDTQY
TRBV4-2,TRBJ2-5,ASSQERTNPQETQY
TRBV6-5,TRBJ1-6,ASSQTGFFSSPLH
TRBV18,TRBJ2-5,ASSLRGLAGGQETQY
TRBV4-1,TRBJ2-7,ASSQESLSYEQY
TRBV6-5,TRBJ1-6,ASRTASSYNSPLH
TRBV18,TRBJ1-1,ASSPRGQGVESNTEAF
TRBV4-1,TRBJ1-2,ASSQETGANYGYT
TRBV5-1,TRBJ2-5,ASSVTDRQETQY
TRBV19,TRBJ2-3,ASSYRGSTDTQY
TRBV2,TRBJ2-1,ASSGGVTYNEQF
TRBV27,TRBJ2-1,ASSFPTSGGYNEQF
TRBV7-9,TRBJ2-3,ASSLAGAGGYTQY
TRBV5-6,TRBJ1-4,ASSLAHRAGEKLF
TRBV9,TRBJ2-7,ASSVGSVTGGPYEQY
TRBV7-9,TRBJ1-5,ASSLGLYSNQPQH